This TCR beta chain was documented in a study of T cell clones after liver transplantation. Across the whole study: Three of eight recipients were HCV-positive; others had non-autoimmune, non-viral indications. Without induction therapy, subjects received standard immunosuppression until 12-24 months post-transplant. Points from the study as a whole: The donor-reactive repertoire was only partly measurable in two subjects, lacking donor cells.

Comment on this clone: No antigen is known for it.

The data were produced by immunoSEQ multiplex PCR, yet TCRdb's version contains in-frame clones alone and is incomplete. The repertoire holds 50,000 to 70,000 clones, around three quarters seen once, with 2.8% in the top ten. Germline V lookup: CDR1 MNHEY, CDR2 SMNVEV (reference sequence). Between the trimmed V and J ends, which lost 4 bases and 2 bases, there was a span of 10 bases. This CDR3 spans 14 amino acids. The clonotype originates from a human patient who received a liver transplant. Some T cells may be supplied by the graft donor. V is TRBV27 and J is TRBJ2-3; TRBD1 is a possible D gene (5 bases). The source material was CD4+ T cells from blood, sampled at the approximately 15-month timepoint. The CDR3 loop reads CASSWGRATDTQYF. The CDR3 nucleotides are TGTGCCAGCAGTTGGGGCAGGGCCACAGATACGCAGTATTTT.